This T cell receptor beta chain was captured by sequencing in a study of a mutant IDH1 vaccine in newly diagnosed glioma. Looking at the study overall: Radiotherapy, temozolomide, or both had been given previously, and both were given to most.

The germline V and J ends were trimmed by 0 bases and 3 bases, with 9 bases remaining between them. This CDR3 comprises 14 residues. CDR1 PRHDT and CDR2 FYEKMQ come from the germline V gene (reference sequence). The time point is: baseline, week 1 (first vaccination visit). Treatment reported: pre-vaccination baseline after standard-of-care therapy. Assay used: immunoSEQ multiplex PCR; TCRdb lists only in-frame clones, some missing. The table lists about 88,000 clones, approximately 80% of them singletons, with about 5.6% in the top ten. Sequenced here: PBMCs, sampled from a glioma patient treated with radiotherapy, temozolomide or both. V is TRBV13 and J is TRBJ2-7; D gene unclear. The TCR was taken from a middle-aged man with glioma. Some clones in this sample may be carry-over from other donors' samples. The CDR3 bases are TGTGCCAGCAGCTTAGGCCCCGCAGGCTACGAGCAGTACTTC. Its protein product is CASSLGPAGYEQYF.